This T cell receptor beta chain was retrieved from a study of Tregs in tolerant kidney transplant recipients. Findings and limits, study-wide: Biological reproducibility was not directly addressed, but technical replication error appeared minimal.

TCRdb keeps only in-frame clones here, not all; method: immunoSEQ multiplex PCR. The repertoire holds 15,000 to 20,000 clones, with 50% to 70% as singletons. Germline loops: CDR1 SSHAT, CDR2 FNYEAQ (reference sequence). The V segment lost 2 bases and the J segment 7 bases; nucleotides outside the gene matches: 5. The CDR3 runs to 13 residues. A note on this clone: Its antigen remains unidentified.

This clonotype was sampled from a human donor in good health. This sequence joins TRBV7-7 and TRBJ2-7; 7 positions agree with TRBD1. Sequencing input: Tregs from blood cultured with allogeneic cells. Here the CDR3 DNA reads TGTGCCAGCAGCTTACTCGAACAGGGGGAGCAGTACTTC. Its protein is CASSLLEQGEQYF.